This is a list of T cell receptor beta chains from one sample in a study of blood T cell repertoires in COVID-19. Only in-frame clones appear in the TCRdb table, and some are missing; sequencing was by immunoSEQ multiplex PCR. The repertoire consists of about 200,000 clones, with around 94% occurring once and the leading ten covering around 0.8%. Sample: peripheral blood. All receptors derive from a man in his thirties or forties with COVID-19, enrolled during active disease. CDR3s include the opening cysteine and the closing phenylalanine or tryptophan. D genes are given only for firm matches. Clone size is not always given. Where it is, it says once, few, many or a class for expanded clones.

v_call,clone_size,j_call,d_call,cdr3_nt,cdr3_aa
TRBV9,NA,TRBJ2-1,TRBD2,TGTGCCAGCAGCGTAGGCCCCCCACTAGCGGGGGGTTACAATGAGCAGTTCTTC,CASSVGPPLAGGYNEQFF
TRBV9,NA,TRBJ2-2,TRBD2,TGTGCCAGCAGCGTAGTTTTAGCGGGGGGCACCGGGGAGCTGTTTTTT,CASSVVLAGGTGELFF
TRBV7-9,NA,TRBJ1-1,NA,TGTGCCAGCAGCTACCGCCGGGACACCGTGGGTGAAGCTTTCTTT,CASSYRRDTVGEAFF
TRBV5-1,NA,TRBJ1-2,NA,TGCGCCAGCAGCTTGCCCAGGGAGGGTGGTGGCTACACCTTC,CASSLPREGGGYTF
TRBV5-1,NA,TRBJ1-3,TRBD1,TGCGCCAGCAGCTCTGGGACAGGTACTGGAAACACCATATATTTT,CASSSGTGTGNTIYF
TRBV7-3,few,TRBJ2-5,TRBD2,TGTGCCAGCAGACGCCGGACTAGCGGGGGACAAGAGACCCAGTACTTC,CASRRRTSGGQETQYF
TRBV5-1,NA,TRBJ2-2,NA,TGCGCCAGCAGCTTTCAGGGGTCTCTGTCCGGGGAGCTGTTTTTT,CASSFQGSLSGELFF
TRBV12-5,NA,TRBJ1-3,TRBD1,TGTGCTAGTGGTTTAGGGACAGTTCTCTCTGGAAACACCATATATTTT,CASGLGTVLSGNTIYF
TRBV5-6,NA,TRBJ2-2,NA,TGTGCCAGCAGCTTGGCCGAGGGCGTTTGGGACACCGGGGAGCTGTTTTTT,CASSLAEGVWDTGELFF
TRBV7-7,NA,TRBJ2-5,TRBD2,TGTGCCAGCAGCCCCCTAGCGGGGGGGCGTGAGACCCAGTACTTC,CASSPLAGGRETQYF
TRBV19,NA,TRBJ2-3,NA,TGTGCCAGTAGTGACGGTCAGGGGCAGTATTTT,CASSDGQGQYF
TRBV4-1,NA,TRBJ1-2,NA,TGCGCCAGCAGCCAAGGTCAGGCCTCTGGCTACACCTTC,CASSQGQASGYTF
TRBV7-9,NA,TRBJ2-7,TRBD1,TGTGCCAGCAGCTTTGGACAGGGGCAGTACTTC,CASSFGQGQYF
TRBV5-1,NA,TRBJ2-5,NA,TGCGCCAGCAATCCCGGGACACACCAAGAGACCCAGTACTTC,CASNPGTHQETQYF
TRBV9,NA,TRBJ1-1,NA,TGTGCCAGCAGCTTTCGACAGGCTGACACTGAAGCTTTCTTT,CASSFRQADTEAFF
TRBV6-5,NA,TRBJ1-6,TRBD1,TGTGCCAGCAGCCGGGACAGCAATTCACCCCTCCACTTT,CASSRDSNSPLHF